This TCR beta chain was documented in a study of T cell repertoires in cytomegalovirus infection. Study background: Public TCR beta signature analysis indicated the presence of both CMV infection and matching HLA type. Study outcomes and limitations: Dominant in the ex vivo response were TCR beta clonotypes restricted by HLA-C and specific for CMV. CMV carriers with the relevant HLA were identified by cumulative public TCR beta family frequency.

V lost 4 bases, J lost 2 bases, and 10 bases stayed unmatched. This CDR3 is 17 amino acids long. Germline CDR1 reads ENHRY; CDR2 reads SYGVKD. TCRdb re-analysed the reads in MiXCR, keeping a single row per CDR3 protein. Of hundreds of thousands of distinct CDR3 sequences in the sample, 35% to 45% are singletons; the top ten hold about 2.8%. About this clonotype: The antigen is unknown. No conserved phenylalanine or tryptophan is present at the end of the CDR3, so a read error is the likely explanation.

The V call is TRBV10-3, the J call TRBJ2-3; TRBD2 matches 9 bases. The clonotype was recovered from a human donor in good health (CMV status not recorded). Some clones in this sample may be carry-over from other donors' samples. The sample was PBMCs. CDR3 DNA sequence: TGTGCCATCAGTGTATCGTTGACTAGCGGACTCACAGATACGCAGTATTCT. Translated, it gives CAISVSLTSGLTDTQYS.